The source of this T cell receptor (beta chain) is a study of T cell responses to AZD1222 COVID-19 vaccine. Study-wide findings and caveats: Spike-spanning, vaccine-associated CD4 TCRs were dominant at 160-218 and 743-854.

V gave up 6 bases and J gave up 4 bases; unmatched junction bases: 5. The CDR3 runs to 15 residues. The germline CDR1 and CDR2 sequences are SGHAT and FQNNGV. In the case of this clone: Its target is unknown.

Generated by immunoSEQ multiplex PCR, the TCRdb table keeps only in-frame clones and is missing some. Of 120,000 or so clones listed, 75% to 90% are singletons. The sequence was collected from an adult in good health. The material was peripheral blood, obtained on day 0 of AZD1222 vaccination. This chain links TRBV11-2 with TRBJ2-1; 11 bases are a match to TRBD2. CDR3 sequence (DNA): TGTGCCAGCAGACCTACTAGCGGGAGATACAATGAGCAGTTCTTC. Protein: CASRPTSGRYNEQFF.